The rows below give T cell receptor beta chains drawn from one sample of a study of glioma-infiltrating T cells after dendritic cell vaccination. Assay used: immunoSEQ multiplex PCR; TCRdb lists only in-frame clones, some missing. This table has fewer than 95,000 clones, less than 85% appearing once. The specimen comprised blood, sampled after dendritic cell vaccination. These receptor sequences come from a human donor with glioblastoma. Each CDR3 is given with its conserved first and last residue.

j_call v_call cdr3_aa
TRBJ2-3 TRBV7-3 CASSQLTDTDTQYF
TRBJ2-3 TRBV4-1 CASSRQWGADTQYF
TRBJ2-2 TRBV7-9 CASSLADRRGELFF
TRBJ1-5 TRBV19 CASSTSAGTGGNQPQHF
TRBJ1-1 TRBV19 CASSMTENTEAFF
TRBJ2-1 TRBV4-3 CASSQHQLAEDYNEQFF
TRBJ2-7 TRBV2 CASLPGNSYEQYF
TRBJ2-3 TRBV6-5 CASSPGTSASDTQYF
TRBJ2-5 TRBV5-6 CASIKLGQGQETQYF
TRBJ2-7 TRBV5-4 CASSLGTGNYEQYF
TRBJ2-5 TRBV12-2 CASRLLAGGQETQYF
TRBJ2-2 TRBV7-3 CASSQGVTGELFF
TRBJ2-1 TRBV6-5 CASSYTSGPYNEQFF
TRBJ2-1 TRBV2 CASSGLWDSNNEQFF
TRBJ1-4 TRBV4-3 CASSHYTGGLGEKLFF
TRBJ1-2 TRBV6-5 CASSYTRQGSYGYTF
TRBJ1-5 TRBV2 CASSAWDRGNQPQHF
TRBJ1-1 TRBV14 CASSRRDRGMNTEAFF
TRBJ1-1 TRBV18 CASSPRPGAGGTEAFF
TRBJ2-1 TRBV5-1 CASSPGLAGASYNEQFF
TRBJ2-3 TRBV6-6 CASSLRAQGDTQYF
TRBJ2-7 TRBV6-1 CASRTGGTGYEQYF
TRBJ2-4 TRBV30 CAWSVKTGSHHIQYF
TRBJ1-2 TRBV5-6 CASSTGNYGYTF
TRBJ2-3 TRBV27 CASSFLADTDTQYF
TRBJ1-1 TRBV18 CASSVQGNTEAFF
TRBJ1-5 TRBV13 CASSSGTGTQPQHF
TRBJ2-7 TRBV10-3 CAISESGGQGIYEQYF
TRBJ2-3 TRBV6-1 CASSEPASGRAMRRYF
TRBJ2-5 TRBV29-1 CSVSRTSAAKQYF
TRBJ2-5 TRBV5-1 CASSLEGSEKTQYF
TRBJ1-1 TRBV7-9 CASSKTGGDTEAFF
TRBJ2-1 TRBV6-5 CASSSDNEQFF
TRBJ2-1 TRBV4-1 CASSPGQGVEQFF
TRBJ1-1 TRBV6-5 CASRTRGGLTEAFF
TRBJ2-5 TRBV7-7 CASSFLGSGETQYF
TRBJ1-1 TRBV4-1 CASSRGMNTEAFF
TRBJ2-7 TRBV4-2 CASSQGVDRAPYEQYF
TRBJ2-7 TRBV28 CASSSYRGRVLSYEQYF
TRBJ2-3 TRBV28 CASSSTGTSGNTDTQYF
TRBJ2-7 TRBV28 CASSPSGTGLEQYF
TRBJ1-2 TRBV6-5 CASSYSTGYGYTF
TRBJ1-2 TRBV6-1 CASSITPGVGYTF